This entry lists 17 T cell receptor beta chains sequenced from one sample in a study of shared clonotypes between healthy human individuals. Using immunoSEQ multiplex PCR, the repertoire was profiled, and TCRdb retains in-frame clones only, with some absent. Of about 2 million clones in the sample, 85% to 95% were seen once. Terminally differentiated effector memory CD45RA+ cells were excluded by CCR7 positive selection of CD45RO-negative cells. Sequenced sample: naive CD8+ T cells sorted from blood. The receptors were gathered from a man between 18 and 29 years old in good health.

DNA for the CDR3: TGTGCCAGCAGCTTGGAGGTAATAGCGGGAGAGGGTTACAATGAGCAGTTCTTC. Translating gives CASSLEVIAGEGYNEQFF. The rearrangement joins TRBV5-6 to TRBJ2-1; 9 bases fit TRBD2. Germline values: CDR1 SGHDT, CDR2 YYEEEE. CDR3 length: 18 residues. V dropped 0 bases and J dropped 4; count of bases not matched to a gene: 11.

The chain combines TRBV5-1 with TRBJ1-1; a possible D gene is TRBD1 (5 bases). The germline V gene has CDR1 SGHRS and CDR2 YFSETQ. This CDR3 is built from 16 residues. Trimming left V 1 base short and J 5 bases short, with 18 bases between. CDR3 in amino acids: CASSLLLGQAETEAFF. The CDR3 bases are TGCGCCAGCAGCTTGCTCTTGGGGCAGGCGGAAACTGAAGCTTTCTTT.

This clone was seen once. CDR3 sequence (DNA): TGTGCCACCCAAGGGACTAGCGGGAGTAATGAGCAGTTCTTC. Translating it yields CATQGTSGSNEQFF. The chain combines TRBV10-3 with TRBJ2-1; TRBD2 matches 14 bases. There are 14 residues in the CDR3. The ends lost 10 bases at V and 7 bases at J; junction bases unmatched: 6. CDR1 is ENHRY and CDR2 is SYGVKD in the germline V gene.

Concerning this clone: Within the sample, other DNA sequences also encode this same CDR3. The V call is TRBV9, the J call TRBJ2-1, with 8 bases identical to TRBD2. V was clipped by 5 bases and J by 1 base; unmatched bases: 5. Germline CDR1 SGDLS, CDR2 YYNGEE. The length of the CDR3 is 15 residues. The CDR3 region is CASSPTGGSYNEQFF. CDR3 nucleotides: TGTGCCAGCAGTCCCACGGGGGGGTCCTACAATGAGCAGTTCTTC.

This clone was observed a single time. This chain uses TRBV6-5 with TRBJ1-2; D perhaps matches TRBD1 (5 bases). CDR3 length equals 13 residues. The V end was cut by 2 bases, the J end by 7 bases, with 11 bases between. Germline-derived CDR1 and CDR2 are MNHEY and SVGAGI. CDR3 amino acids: CASSYPQGIGYTF. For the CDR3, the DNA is TGTGCCAGCAGTTACCCTCAGGGAATTGGCTACACCTTC.

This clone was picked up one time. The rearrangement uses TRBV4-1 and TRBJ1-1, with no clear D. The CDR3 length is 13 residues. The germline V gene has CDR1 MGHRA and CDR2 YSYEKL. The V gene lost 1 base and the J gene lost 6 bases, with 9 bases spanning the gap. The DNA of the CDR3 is TGCGCCAGCAGCCAAGGAGGCGGCGCTGAAGCTTTCTTT. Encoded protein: CASSQGGGAEAFF.

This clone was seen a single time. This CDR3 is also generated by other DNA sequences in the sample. The DNA of the CDR3 is TGCGCCAGCAGCTTGGAAGGGGGGGCCCCAGATACGCAGTATTTT. Translation: CASSLEGGAPDTQYF. The gene calls are TRBV5-1 and TRBJ2-3; maybe TRBD2 (7 bases). Trimming shortened V by 0 bases and J by 4 bases, and 12 bases separated the two germline ends. The CDR3 has 15 residues. Germline assignment: CDR1 SGHRS and CDR2 YFSETQ.

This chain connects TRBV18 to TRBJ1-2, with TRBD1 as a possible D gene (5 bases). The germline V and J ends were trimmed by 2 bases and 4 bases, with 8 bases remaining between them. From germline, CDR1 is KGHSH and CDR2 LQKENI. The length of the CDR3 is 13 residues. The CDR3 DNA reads TGTGCCAGCTCACCAGGGGGTGTCTATGGCTACACCTTC. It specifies CASSPGGVYGYTF.

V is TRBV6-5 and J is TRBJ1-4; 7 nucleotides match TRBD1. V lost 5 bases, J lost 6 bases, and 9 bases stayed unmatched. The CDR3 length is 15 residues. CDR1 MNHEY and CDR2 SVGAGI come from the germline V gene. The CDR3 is CASSNGRGLDEKLFF. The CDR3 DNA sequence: TGTGCCAGCAGTAACGGAAGGGGGCTTGATGAAAAACTGTTTTTT.

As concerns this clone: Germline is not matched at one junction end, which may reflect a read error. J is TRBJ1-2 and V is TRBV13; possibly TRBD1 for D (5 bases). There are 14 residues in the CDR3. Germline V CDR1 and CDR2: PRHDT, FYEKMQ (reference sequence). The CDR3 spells CASTLGKGLYGYTF. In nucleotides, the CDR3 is TGTGCCAGCACCTTAGGGAAGGGACTCTATGGCTACACCTTC.

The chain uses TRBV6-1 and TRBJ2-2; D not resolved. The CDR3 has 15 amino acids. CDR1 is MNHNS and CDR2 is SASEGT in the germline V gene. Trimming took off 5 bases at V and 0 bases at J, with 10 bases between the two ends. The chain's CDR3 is CASSPYTANTGELFF. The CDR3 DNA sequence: TGTGCCAGCAGTCCTTATACCGCGAACACCGGGGAGCTGTTTTTT.

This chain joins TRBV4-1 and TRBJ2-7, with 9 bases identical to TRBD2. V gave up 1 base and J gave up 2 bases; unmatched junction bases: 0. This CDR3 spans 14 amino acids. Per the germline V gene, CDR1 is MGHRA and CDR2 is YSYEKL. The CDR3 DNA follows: TGCGCCAGCAGCCAAGCTAGCGGGACCTACGAGCAGTACTTC. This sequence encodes CASSQASGTYEQYF.

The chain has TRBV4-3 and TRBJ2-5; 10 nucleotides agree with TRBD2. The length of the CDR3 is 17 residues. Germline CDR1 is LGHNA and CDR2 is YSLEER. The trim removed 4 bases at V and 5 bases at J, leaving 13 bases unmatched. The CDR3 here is CASSRERASGSGETQYF. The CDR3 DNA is TGCGCCAGCAGCCGCGAAAGAGCTAGCGGGAGCGGCGAGACCCAGTACTTC.

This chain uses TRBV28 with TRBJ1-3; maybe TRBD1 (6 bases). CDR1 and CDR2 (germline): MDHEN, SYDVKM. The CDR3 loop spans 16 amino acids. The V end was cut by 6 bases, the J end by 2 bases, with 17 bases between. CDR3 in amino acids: CASREGGGAAGNTIYF. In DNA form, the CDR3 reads TGTGCCAGCAGAGAAGGAGGGGGGGCAGCTGGAAACACCATATATTTT.

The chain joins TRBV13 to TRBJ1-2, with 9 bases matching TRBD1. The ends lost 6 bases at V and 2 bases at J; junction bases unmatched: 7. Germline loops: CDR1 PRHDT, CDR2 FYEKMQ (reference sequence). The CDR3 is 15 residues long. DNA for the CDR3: TGTGCCAGCAGGCCAACCGGGACAGGGAACTATGGCTACACCTTC. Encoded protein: CASRPTGTGNYGYTF. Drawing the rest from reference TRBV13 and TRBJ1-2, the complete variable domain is AAGVIQSPRHLIKEKRETATLKCYPIPRHDTVYWYQQGPGQDPQFLISFYEKMQSDKGSIPDRFSAQQFSDYHSELNMSSLELGDSALYFCASRPTGTGNYGYTFGSGTRLTVV.

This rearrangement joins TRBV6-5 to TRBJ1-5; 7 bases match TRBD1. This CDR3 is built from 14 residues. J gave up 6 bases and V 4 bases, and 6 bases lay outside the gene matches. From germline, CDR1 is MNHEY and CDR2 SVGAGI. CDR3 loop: CASSSDREGQPQHF. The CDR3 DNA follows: TGTGCCAGCAGTTCAGACAGGGAGGGTCAGCCCCAGCATTTT.

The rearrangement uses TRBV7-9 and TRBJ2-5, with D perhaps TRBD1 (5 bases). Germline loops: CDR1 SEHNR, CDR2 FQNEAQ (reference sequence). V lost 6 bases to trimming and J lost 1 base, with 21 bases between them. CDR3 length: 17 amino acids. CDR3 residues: CASRWGTISRVQETQYF. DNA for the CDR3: TGTGCCAGCAGGTGGGGCACCATATCCCGCGTCCAAGAGACCCAGTACTTC.